The following is a T cell receptor (beta chain) sequence with its context. The sample is drawn from a study of blood T cell repertoires in COVID-19. Study context: The United States, Italy and Spain provided the acute and convalescent COVID-19 samples.

In the original processing: Quantification of nucleated cells was approximated via reference gene primer amplification. Measured with immunoSEQ multiplex PCR; TCRdb has only the in-frame clones, and not every one. V and J calls and clone size are given by that table; D and trimming were obtained from the DNA. The data show under 13,000 clones, roughly 85% seen once. The sequenced sample was peripheral blood. This TCR derives from a man aged 25 to 40 with active or convalescent COVID-19.

This CDR3 is CASTDRGTDSPLHF. In nucleotides, the CDR3 is TGTGCCAGTACGGACAGGGGGACGGATTCACCCCTCCACTTT. The V and J genes are TRBV19 and TRBJ1-6; 10 bases match TRBD1. The CDR3 is made up of 14 amino acids. Per the germline V gene, CDR1 is LNHDA and CDR2 is SQIVND (reference sequence). V shed 7 bases, J shed 8 bases, and the junction held 5 bases outside the gene matches.